This T cell receptor beta chain was profiled in a study of regulatory T cells in long-lasting Graves disease. The time point denotes: newly diagnosed GD, antithyroid drugs for less than 3 months. Preparation of the TCR library used RNA extracted from PBMCs. Graves' disease diagnosis relied on American Thyroid Association guidelines. Study-wide results and caveats: Comparison showed that persistent patients shared more public clonotypes (about 2,600) than new patients (approximately 870). Lower TCR diversity characterized persistent Graves' patients relative to newly diagnosed patients.

The CDR3 runs to 15 residues. Germline values: CDR1 MRHNA, CDR2 SNTAGT. Trimming took 5 bases from V and 2 from J; bases not matched to a gene: 5. Comment on this clonotype: The antigen is undetermined.

According to the study, TCR beta libraries were built with iRepertoire HTBI primers and CDR3-region Arm-PCR. TCRdb reanalysed the multiplex PCR reads using MiXCR and keeps one entry per CDR3 protein. There are hundreds of thousands of distinct CDR3 sequences in the sample; over 15% occur only once, and 25% to 30% lies in the top ten. These same data were also listed under a study on T cells in Graves' hyperthyroidism and ophthalmopathy.

This chain joins TRBV6-4 and TRBJ2-3, with 9 nucleotides matching TRBD2. Sequencing used peripheral blood mononuclear cells (PBMCs), obtained at new diagnosis, from a patient treated with antithyroid drugs. The TCR was taken from a man aged 35 to 55 with Graves disease. CDR3 coding DNA: TGTGCCAGCAGTATTAGCGGGGGACACACAGATACGCAGTATTTT. Encoded protein: CASSISGGHTDTQYF.